This TCR beta chain was profiled in a study of beta chain features in type 1 diabetes. The entirety of the isolated RNA underwent reverse transcription, so expressed TCRB transcripts were sequenced. Naive, central memory and regulatory T cell samples produced a mean of about 3.4 million reads. Generated by immunoSEQ multiplex PCR, the TCRdb table keeps only in-frame clones and is missing some. This sample carries roughly 370,000 clones, roughly 13% of them seen once, and the ten largest clones take 0.03% to 0.04%. Study observations and caveats: Cells carrying high TCR expression could end up over-represented when cDNA is sequenced.

Only a few counts were recorded for this clone. What it binds is unknown. Each of the sorted populations had a purity greater than 98%. V lost 8 bases, J lost 8 bases, and 18 bases lay in between. The CDR3 loop spans 13 amino acids. Input material: naive CD4+ T cells from blood. The chain uses TRBV23-1 and TRBJ1-2; D not resolved. TRBV23-1 is an ORF for which the function is uncertain. The TCR sequence derives from a man younger than 40 in good health. The CDR3 spells CASLPPEGRGYTF. Here the CDR3 DNA reads TGCGCCAGCCTGCCCCCGGAAGGAAGGGGCTACACCTTC.